One sample yielded the 6 T cell receptor beta chains listed below, sequenced in a study of untreated major depressive disorder. Here immunoSEQ multiplex PCR was the method, and the copy in TCRdb shows in-frame clones only, minus some. Of over 20,000 clones detected, roughly 91% appear once; the ten largest clones hold about 0.31%. Sample: CD4+ T cells from PBMCs. These receptors all stem from a man younger than 45 in good health.

The chain uses TRBV5-4 and TRBJ1-2, with a weak D call TRBD1 (6 bases). Per germline, CDR1 SGHNT and CDR2 YYREEE (reference sequence). V was cut by 6 bases and J by 4 bases, with 22 bases left in between. The CDR3 loop spans 16 amino acids. The CDR3 sequence: CASTISTGFLSYGYTF. In DNA, the CDR3 is TGTGCCAGCACCATATCGACAGGTTTTTTATCCTATGGCTACACCTTC.

The chain couples TRBV9 to TRBJ2-1; weak D call: TRBD2 (5 bases). CDR1 and CDR2 (germline): SGDLS, YYNGEE. Trimming took off 0 bases at V and 0 bases at J, with 10 bases between the two ends. The CDR3 is 16 amino acids. The CDR3 sequence: CASSVAWRSSYNEQFF. CDR3 nucleotide sequence: TGTGCCAGCAGCGTAGCTTGGAGGAGCTCCTACAATGAGCAGTTCTTC.

This chain uses TRBV7-2 with TRBJ2-3; D might be TRBD2 (5 bases). The CDR3 has 16 amino acids. CDR1 SGHTA and CDR2 FQGNSA come from the germline V gene. V was shortened by 5 bases and J by 0 bases, with 15 bases between the two germline ends. The CDR3 bases are TGTGCCAGCAGCCGGCCGCGGGTACCGAGCACAGATACGCAGTATTTT. Its protein is CASSRPRVPSTDTQYF.

The rearrangement links TRBV6-6 to TRBJ2-7, with D possibly called TRBD1 or TRBD2 (5 bases each). This CDR3 is 11 amino acids long. V lost 6 bases and J lost 7, with 10 bases in between. Germline V gene lookup returns CDR1 MNHNY and CDR2 SVGAGI (reference sequence). Here the CDR3 DNA reads TGTGCCAGCAGAAGGGACCAGGAGCAGTACTTC. This encodes CASRRDQEQYF.

This clone was observed a single time. Here the CDR3 DNA reads TGTGCCAGCAGAACCGACAGAGACTATGGCTACACCTTC. This gives the protein CASRTDRDYGYTF. The V and J genes are TRBV6-5 and TRBJ1-2; TRBD1 might be the D (5 bases). CDR1 and CDR2 from the germline V gene are MNHEY and SVGAGI. Trimming left V 6 bases short and J 3 bases short, with 11 bases between. This CDR3 contains 13 residues.

The chain links TRBV9 to TRBJ2-1; 10 positions agree with TRBD2. The CDR3 runs 15 residues. Germline CDR1 SGDLS, CDR2 YYNGEE. V gave up 3 bases and J gave up 4 bases; unmatched junction bases: 4. CDR3 DNA sequence: TGTGCCAGCAGCGCACTAGCGGGACTTTACAATGAGCAGTTCTTC. It translates to CASSALAGLYNEQFF.